This T cell receptor beta chain was identified in a study of blood T cell repertoires in COVID-19. Across the study: Whether acute or convalescent, the COVID-19 samples came from the United States, Italy and Spain.

The CDR3 covers 13 residues. Germline CDR1 reads LNHNV; CDR2 reads YYDKDF (reference sequence). With 3 bases clipped from V and 6 bases from J, the junction kept 2 bases outside the gene matches. Authors' data handling: For nucleated cells, counts were estimated from reference gene primer amplification. Produced via immunoSEQ multiplex PCR; TCRdb's table is partial and in-frame only. V and J calls and clone size are copied from that table; D and trimming were computed from the DNA. The sample contains under 200,000 clones, 84% of which appear only once. The chain couples TRBV15 to TRBJ2-7; 10 bases agree with TRBD1. The sequenced sample was peripheral blood. The sequence derives from a human donor with acute or convalescent COVID-19. The donor label of this sample is uncertain. In nucleotides, the CDR3 is TGTGCCACCAGCAGCCGGGACAGGGGCGAGCAGTACTTC. Residues: CATSSRDRGEQYF.